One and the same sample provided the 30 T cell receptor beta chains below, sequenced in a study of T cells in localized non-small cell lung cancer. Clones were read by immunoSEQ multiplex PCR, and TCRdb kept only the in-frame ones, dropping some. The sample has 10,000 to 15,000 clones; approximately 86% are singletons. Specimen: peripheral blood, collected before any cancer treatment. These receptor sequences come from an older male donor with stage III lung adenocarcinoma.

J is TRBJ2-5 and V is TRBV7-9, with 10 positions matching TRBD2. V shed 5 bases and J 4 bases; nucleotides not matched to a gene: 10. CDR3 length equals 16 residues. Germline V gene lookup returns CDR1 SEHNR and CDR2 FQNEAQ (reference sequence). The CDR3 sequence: CASSDPTEREGETQYF. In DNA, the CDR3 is TGTGCCAGCAGCGACCCAACGGAGCGGGAGGGAGAGACCCAGTACTTC.

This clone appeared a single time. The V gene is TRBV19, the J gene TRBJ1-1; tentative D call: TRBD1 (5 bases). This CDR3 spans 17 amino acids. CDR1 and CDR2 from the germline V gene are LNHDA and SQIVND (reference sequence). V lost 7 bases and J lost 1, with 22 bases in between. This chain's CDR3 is CASNGGSVMTRNTEAFF. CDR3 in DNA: TGTGCCAGTAACGGGGGGTCGGTAATGACGCGGAACACTGAAGCTTTCTTT.

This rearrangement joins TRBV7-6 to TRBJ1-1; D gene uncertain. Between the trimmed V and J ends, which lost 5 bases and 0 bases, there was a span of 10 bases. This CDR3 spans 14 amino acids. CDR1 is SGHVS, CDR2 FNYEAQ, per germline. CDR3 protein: CASSPREMNTEAFF. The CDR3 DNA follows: TGTGCCAGCAGCCCACGGGAGATGAACACTGAAGCTTTCTTT.

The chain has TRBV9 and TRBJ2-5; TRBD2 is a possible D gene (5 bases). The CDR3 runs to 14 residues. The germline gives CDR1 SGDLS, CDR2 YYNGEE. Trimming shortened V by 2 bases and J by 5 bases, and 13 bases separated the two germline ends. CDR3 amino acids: CASSVAQGGETQYF. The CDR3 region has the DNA TGTGCCAGCAGCGTGGCCCAAGGCGGGGAGACCCAGTACTTC.

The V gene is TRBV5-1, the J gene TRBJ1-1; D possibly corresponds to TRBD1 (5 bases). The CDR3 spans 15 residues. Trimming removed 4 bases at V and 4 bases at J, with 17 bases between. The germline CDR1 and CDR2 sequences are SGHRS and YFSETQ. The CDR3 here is CASSPREWGGTEAFF. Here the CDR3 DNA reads TGCGCCAGCAGCCCCAGGGAGTGGGGTGGCACTGAAGCTTTCTTT.

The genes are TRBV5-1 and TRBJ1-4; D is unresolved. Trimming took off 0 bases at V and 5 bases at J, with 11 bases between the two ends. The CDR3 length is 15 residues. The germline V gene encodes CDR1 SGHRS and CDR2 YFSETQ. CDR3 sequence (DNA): TGCGCCAGCAGCTTGGAGGGAAAGGGCAATGAAAAACTGTTTTTT. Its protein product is CASSLEGKGNEKLFF. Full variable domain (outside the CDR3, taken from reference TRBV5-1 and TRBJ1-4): KAGVTQTPRYLIKTRGQQVTLSCSPISGHRSVSWYQQTPGQGLQFLFEYFSETQRNKGNFPGRFSGRQFSNSRSEMNVSTLELGDSALYLCASSLEGKGNEKLFFGSGTQLSVL.

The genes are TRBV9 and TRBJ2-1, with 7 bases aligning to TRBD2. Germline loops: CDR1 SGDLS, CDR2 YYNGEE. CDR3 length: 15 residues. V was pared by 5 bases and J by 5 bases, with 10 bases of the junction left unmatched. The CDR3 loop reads CASRKSGLADNEQFF. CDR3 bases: TGTGCCAGCAGGAAAAGTGGGCTAGCGGACAATGAGCAGTTCTTC. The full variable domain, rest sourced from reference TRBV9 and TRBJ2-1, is DSGVTQTPKHLITATGQRVTLRCSPRSGDLSVYWYQQSLDQGLQFLIQYYNGEERAKGNILERFSAQQFPDLHSELNLSSLELGDSALYFCASRKSGLADNEQFFGPGTRLTVL.

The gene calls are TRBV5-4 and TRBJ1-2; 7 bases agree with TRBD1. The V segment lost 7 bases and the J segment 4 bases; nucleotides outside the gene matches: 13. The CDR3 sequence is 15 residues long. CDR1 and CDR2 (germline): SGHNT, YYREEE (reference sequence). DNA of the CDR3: TGTGCCAGCCAAACAACCTGGGACAGCCTCTATGGCTACACCTTC. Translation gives CASQTTWDSLYGYTF.

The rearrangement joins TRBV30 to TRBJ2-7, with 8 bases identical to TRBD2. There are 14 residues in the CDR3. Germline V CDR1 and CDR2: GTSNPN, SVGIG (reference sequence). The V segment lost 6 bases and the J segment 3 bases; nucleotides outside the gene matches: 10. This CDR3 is CACKHGGAGYEQYF. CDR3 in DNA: TGTGCCTGTAAACACGGGGGGGCAGGCTACGAGCAGTACTTC.

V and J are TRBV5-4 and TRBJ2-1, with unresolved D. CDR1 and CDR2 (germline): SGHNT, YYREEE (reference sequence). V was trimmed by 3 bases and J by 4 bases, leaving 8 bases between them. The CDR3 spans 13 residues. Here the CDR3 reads CASSSWAYNEQFF. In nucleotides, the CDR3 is TGTGCCAGCAGCTCCTGGGCGTACAATGAGCAGTTCTTC.

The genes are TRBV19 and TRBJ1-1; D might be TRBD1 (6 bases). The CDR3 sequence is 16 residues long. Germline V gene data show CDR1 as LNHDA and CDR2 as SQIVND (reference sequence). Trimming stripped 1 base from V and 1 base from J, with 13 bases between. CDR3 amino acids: CASSIVTGWGNTEAFF. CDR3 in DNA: TGTGCCAGTAGTATAGTGACAGGTTGGGGGAACACTGAAGCTTTCTTT.

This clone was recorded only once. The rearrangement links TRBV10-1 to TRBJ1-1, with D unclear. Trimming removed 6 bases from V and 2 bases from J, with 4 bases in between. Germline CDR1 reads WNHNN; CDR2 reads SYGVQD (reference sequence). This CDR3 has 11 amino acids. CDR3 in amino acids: CASRDNTEAFF. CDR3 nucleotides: TGCGCCAGCAGGGATAACACTGAAGCTTTCTTT.

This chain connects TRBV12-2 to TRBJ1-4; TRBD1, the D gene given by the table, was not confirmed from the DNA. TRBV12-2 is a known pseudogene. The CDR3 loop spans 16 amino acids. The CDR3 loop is CASRARTGSRYEKLFF. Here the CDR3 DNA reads TGTGCAAGTCGCGCTCGGACAGGGAGTCGTTATGAAAAACTGTTTTTT.

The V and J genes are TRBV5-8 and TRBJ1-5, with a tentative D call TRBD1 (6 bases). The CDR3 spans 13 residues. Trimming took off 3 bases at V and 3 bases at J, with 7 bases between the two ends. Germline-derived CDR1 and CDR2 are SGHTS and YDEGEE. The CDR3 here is CASSSGHNQPQHF. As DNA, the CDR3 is TGTGCCAGCAGCTCGGGACACAATCAGCCCCAGCATTTT.

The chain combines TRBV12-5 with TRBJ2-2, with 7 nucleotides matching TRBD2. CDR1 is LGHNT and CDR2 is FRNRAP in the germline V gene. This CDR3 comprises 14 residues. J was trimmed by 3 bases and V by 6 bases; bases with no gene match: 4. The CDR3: CASGAGVYTGELFF. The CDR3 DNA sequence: TGTGCTAGTGGGGCGGGAGTTTACACCGGGGAGCTGTTTTTT.

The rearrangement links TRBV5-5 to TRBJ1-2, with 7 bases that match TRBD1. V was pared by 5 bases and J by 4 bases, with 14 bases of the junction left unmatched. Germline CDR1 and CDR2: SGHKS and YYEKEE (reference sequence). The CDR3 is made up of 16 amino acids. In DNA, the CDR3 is TGTGCCAGCAGGCCCGGGACAGAACTTCCCAGCTATGGCTACACCTTC. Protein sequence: CASRPGTELPSYGYTF.

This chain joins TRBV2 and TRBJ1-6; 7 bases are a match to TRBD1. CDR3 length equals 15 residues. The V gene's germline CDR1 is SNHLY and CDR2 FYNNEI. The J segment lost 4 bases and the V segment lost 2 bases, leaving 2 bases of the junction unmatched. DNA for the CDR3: TGTGCCAGCAGTGAAAGGGACAGATATAATTCACCCCTCCACTTT. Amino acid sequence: CASSERDRYNSPLHF.

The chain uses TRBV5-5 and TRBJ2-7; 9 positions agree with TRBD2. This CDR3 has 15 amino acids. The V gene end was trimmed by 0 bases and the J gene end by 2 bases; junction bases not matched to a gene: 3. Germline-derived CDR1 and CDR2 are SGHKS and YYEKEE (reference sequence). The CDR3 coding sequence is TGTGCCAGCAGCTTGGATAGCGGGAGAACCTACGAGCAGTACTTC. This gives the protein CASSLDSGRTYEQYF. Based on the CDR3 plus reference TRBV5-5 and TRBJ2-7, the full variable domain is DAGVTQSPTHLIKTRGQQVTLRCSPISGHKSVSWYQQVLGQGPQFIFQYYEKEERGRGNFPDRFSARQFPNYSSELNVNALLLGDSALYLCASSLDSGRTYEQYFGPGTRLTVT.

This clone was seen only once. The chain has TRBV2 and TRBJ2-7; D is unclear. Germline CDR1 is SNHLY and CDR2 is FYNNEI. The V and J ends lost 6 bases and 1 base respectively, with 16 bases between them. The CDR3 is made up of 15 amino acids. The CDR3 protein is CASRTIPTQSYEQYF. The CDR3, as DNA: TGTGCCAGCAGAACGATCCCGACCCAGTCCTACGAGCAGTACTTC. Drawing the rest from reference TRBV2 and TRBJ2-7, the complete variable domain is EPEVTQTPSHQVTQMGQEVILRCVPISNHLYFYWYRQILGQKVEFLVSFYNNEISEKSEIFDDQFSVERPDGSNFTLKIRSTKLEDSAMYFCASRTIPTQSYEQYFGPGTRLTVT.

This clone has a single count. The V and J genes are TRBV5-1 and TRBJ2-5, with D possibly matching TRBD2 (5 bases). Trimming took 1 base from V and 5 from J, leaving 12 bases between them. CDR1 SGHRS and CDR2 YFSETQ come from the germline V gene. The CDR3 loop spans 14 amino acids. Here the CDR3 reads CASSLSPGMETQYF. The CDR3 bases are TGCGCCAGCAGCTTGTCCCCCGGGATGGAGACCCAGTACTTC. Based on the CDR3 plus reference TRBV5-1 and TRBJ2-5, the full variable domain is KAGVTQTPRYLIKTRGQQVTLSCSPISGHRSVSWYQQTPGQGLQFLFEYFSETQRNKGNFPGRFSGRQFSNSRSEMNVSTLELGDSALYLCASSLSPGMETQYFGPGTRLLVL.

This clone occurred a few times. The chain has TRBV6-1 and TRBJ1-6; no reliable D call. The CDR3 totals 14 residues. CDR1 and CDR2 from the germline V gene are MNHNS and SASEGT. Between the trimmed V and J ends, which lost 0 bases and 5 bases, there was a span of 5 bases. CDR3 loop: CASSEALDNSPLHF. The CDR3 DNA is TGTGCCAGCAGTGAAGCGCTTGATAATTCACCCCTCCACTTT.

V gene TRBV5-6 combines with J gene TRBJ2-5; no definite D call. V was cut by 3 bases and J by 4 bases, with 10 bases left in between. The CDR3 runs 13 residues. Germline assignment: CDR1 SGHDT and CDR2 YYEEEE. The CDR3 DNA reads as TGTGCCAGCAGCTGGCCCCGCGGAGAGACCCAGTACTTC. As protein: CASSWPRGETQYF.

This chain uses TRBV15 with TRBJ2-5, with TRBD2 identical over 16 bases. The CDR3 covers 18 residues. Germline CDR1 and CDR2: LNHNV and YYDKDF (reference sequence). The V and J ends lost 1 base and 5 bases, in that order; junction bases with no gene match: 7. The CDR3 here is CATSRVGTSGGARETQYF. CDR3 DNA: TGTGCCACCAGCAGAGTGGGGACTAGCGGGGGGGCCAGGGAGACCCAGTACTTC.

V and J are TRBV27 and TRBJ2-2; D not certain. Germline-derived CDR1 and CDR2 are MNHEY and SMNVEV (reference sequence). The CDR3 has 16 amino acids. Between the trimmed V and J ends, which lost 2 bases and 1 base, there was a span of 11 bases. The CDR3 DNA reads TGTGCCAGCAGTTTAGTGGCAGGCTTGAACACCGGGGAGCTGTTTTTT. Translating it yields CASSLVAGLNTGELFF.

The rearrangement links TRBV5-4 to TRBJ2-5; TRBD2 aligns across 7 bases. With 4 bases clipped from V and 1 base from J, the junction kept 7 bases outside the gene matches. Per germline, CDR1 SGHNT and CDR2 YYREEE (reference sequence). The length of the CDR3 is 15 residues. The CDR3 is CASSPGRGSQETQYF. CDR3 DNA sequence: TGTGCCAGCAGCCCGGGGAGGGGAAGCCAAGAGACCCAGTACTTC.

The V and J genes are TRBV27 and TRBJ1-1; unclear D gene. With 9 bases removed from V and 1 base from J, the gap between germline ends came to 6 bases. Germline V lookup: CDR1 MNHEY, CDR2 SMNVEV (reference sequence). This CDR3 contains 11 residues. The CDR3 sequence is CASRENTEAFF. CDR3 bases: TGTGCCAGTCGGGAGAACACTGAAGCTTTCTTT.

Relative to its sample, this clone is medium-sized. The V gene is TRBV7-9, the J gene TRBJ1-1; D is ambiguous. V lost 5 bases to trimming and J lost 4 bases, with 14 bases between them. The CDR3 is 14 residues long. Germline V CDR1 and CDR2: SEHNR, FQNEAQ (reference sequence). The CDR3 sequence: CASSPHSAGTEAFF. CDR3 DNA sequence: TGTGCCAGCAGCCCACATAGCGCGGGCACTGAAGCTTTCTTT.

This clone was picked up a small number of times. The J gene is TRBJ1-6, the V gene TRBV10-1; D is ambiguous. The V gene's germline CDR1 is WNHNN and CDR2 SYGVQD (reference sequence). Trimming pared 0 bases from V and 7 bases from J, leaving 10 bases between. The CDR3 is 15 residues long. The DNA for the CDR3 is TGCGCCAGCAGTGAGTCGGACGGTAAAAATTCACCCCTCCACTTT. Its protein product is CASSESDGKNSPLHF.

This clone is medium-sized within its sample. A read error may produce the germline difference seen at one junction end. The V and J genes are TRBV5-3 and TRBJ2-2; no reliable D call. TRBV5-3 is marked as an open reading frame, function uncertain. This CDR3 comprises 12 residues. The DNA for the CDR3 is TGTGCCAGCAGCTTGGGCAGAGGGGAGCTGTTTTTT. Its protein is CASSLGRGELFF.

CDR3 coding DNA: TGTGCCAGCAGCTTACTGACTAGCGGGCTAGGGGATGAGCAGTTCTTC. It codes for CASSLLTSGLGDEQFF. The chain recombines TRBV5-6 with TRBJ2-1; TRBD2 matches 10 bases. The CDR3 consists of 16 residues. CDR1 is SGHDT, CDR2 YYEEEE, per germline. V shed 2 bases, J shed 8 bases, and the junction held 10 bases outside the gene matches.